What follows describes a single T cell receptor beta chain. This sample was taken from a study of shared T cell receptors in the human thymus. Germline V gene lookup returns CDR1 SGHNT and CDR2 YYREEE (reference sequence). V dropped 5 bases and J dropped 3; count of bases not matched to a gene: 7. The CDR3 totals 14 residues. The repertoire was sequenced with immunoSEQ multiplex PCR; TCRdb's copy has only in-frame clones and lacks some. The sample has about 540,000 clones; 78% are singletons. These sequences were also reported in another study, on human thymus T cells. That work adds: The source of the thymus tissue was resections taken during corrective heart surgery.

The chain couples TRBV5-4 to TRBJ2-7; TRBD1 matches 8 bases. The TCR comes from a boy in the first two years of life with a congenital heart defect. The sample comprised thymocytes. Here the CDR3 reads CASRHRDRSYEQYF. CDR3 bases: TGTGCCAGCAGACACCGGGACAGGAGCTACGAGCAGTACTTC.